Presented here are 18 T cell receptor beta chains from one specimen sequenced in a study of technical replicates of blood from several donors. Produced via immunoSEQ multiplex PCR; TCRdb's table is partial and in-frame only. This table has about 70,000 clones, approximately 96% appearing once. Material for sequencing was T cells isolated from PBMCs. The source is a human donor in good health.

The V and J genes are TRBV30 and TRBJ2-7; possibly TRBD2 for D (5 bases). CDR1 is GTSNPN, CDR2 SVGIG, per germline (reference sequence). Trimming shortened V by 2 bases and J by 5 bases, and 7 bases separated the two germline ends. The CDR3 is 11 amino acids. CDR3 coding DNA: TGTGCCTGGAGTCCGGGGAACGAGCAGTACTTC. It is translated as CAWSPGNEQYF.

This chain joins TRBV13 and TRBJ1-3, with D possibly TRBD1 on 5 matching bases. Germline CDR1 and CDR2: PRHDT and FYEKMQ (reference sequence). This CDR3 has 14 residues. V was shortened by 5 bases and J by 3 bases, with 11 bases between the two germline ends. This CDR3 is CASSPRGDGNTIYF. CDR3 nucleotide sequence: TGTGCCAGCAGCCCCCGGGGGGATGGAAACACCATATATTTT.

The chain couples TRBV5-4 to TRBJ1-5; D is unresolved. Germline V gene sequence: CDR1 SGHNT, CDR2 YYREEE (reference sequence). This CDR3 is 13 amino acids long. V was pared by 0 bases and J by 7 bases, with 8 bases between. CDR3 DNA sequence: TGTGCCAGCAGCTTGGAAGGAGGACAGCCCCAGCATTTT. Protein sequence: CASSLEGGQPQHF. Full variable domain (remainder filled in from reference TRBV5-4 and TRBJ1-5): ETGVTQSPTHLIKTRGQQVTLRCSSQSGHNTVSWYQQALGQGPQFIFQYYREEENGRGNFPPRFSGLQFPNYSSELNVNALELDDSALYLCASSLEGGQPQHFGDGTRLSIL.

The rearrangement uses TRBV18 and TRBJ1-5; D is unresolved. Germline CDR1 KGHSH, CDR2 LQKENI. This CDR3 has 17 residues. The ends were cut back, 3 bases at V and 1 base at J, with 16 bases in the middle. CDR3 loop: CASSPSISPGSNQPQHF. The CDR3, as DNA: TGTGCCAGCTCACCGTCCATTAGCCCGGGGAGCAATCAGCCCCAGCATTTT. The whole variable domain, filled in from reference TRBV18 and TRBJ1-5, reads NAGVMQNPRHLVRRRGQEARLRCSPMKGHSHVYWYRQLPEEGLKFMVYLQKENIIDESGMPKERFSAEFPKEGPSILRIQQVVRGDSAAYFCASSPSISPGSNQPQHFGDGTRLSIL.

This clone was detected once. CDR3 protein: CASRHKSTGELFF. CDR3 bases: TGTGCCAGCAGGCACAAGTCCACCGGGGAGCTGTTTTTT. The gene calls are TRBV14 and TRBJ2-2; D remains ambiguous. This CDR3 contains 13 residues. CDR1 is SGHDN, CDR2 FVKESK, per germline. The V end was cut by 6 bases, the J end by 4 bases, with 9 bases between.

This sequence joins TRBV7-9 and TRBJ2-1; 8 nucleotides agree with TRBD1. Trimming took 5 bases from V and 7 from J; bases not matched to a gene: 10. Germline loops: CDR1 SEHNR, CDR2 FQNEAQ (reference sequence). This CDR3 is built from 15 residues. The CDR3 reads CASSRPDRGLNEQFF. CDR3 bases: TGTGCCAGCAGCCGGCCTGACAGGGGTCTGAATGAGCAGTTCTTC.

In nucleotides, the CDR3 is TGTGCCAGCCTCCAGGGGGACAATCAGCCCCAGCATTTT. It is translated as CASLQGDNQPQHF. This sequence joins TRBV28 and TRBJ1-5, with 7 bases fitting TRBD1. V lost 8 bases, J lost 3 bases, and 4 bases stayed unmatched. This CDR3 spans 13 amino acids. CDR1 is MDHEN, CDR2 SYDVKM, per germline.

The chain uses TRBV29-1 and TRBJ1-1; possibly TRBD1 for D (6 bases). Looked up from germline, CDR1 is SQVTM and CDR2 is ANQGSEA. V dropped 5 bases and J dropped 7 bases, with 20 bases sitting between them. The CDR3 consists of 14 residues. CDR3 amino acids: CSVKNRGGQSEAFF. CDR3 bases: TGCAGCGTTAAGAATCGCGGGGGGCAGAGTGAAGCTTTCTTT. The whole variable domain, remainder taken from reference TRBV29-1 and TRBJ1-1, is SAVISQKPSRDICQRGTSLTIQCQVDSQVTMMFWYRQQPGQSLTLIATANQGSEATYESGFVIDKFPISRPNLTFSTLTVSNMSPEDSSIYLCSVKNRGGQSEAFFGQGTRLTVV.

The J gene is TRBJ2-7, the V gene TRBV7-8; D possibly corresponds to TRBD1 (5 bases). The germline CDR1 and CDR2 sequences are SGHVS and FQNEAQ. This CDR3 has 14 amino acids. V dropped 4 bases and J dropped 10 bases, with 20 bases sitting between them. The CDR3 sequence is CASSSRVGRERQYF. The DNA of the CDR3 is TGTGCCAGCAGCTCACGGGTAGGCAGGGAAAGACAGTACTTC.

This rearrangement joins TRBV7-8 to TRBJ2-7; D is possibly TRBD1 (6 bases). CDR3 length equals 15 residues. Per germline, CDR1 SGHVS and CDR2 FQNEAQ. V was cut by 3 bases and J by 1 base, with 13 bases left in between. The CDR3 bases are TGTGCCAGCAGCTTGGGCAGGGGCCTTTCCTACGAGCAGTACTTC. Translated: CASSLGRGLSYEQYF.

The V gene is TRBV6-5, the J gene TRBJ2-1; TRBD2 agrees at 9 bases. J lost 6 bases, V lost 6 bases, and 9 bases had no gene match. There are 15 residues in the CDR3. Germline V CDR1 and CDR2: MNHEY, SVGAGI. CDR3 in DNA: TGTGCCAGCAGCTCTAGCGGGATTAGTTCCAATGAGCAGTTCTTC. The encoded protein is CASSSSGISSNEQFF.

Details on this clone: Sequence at one end of the junction differs from germline and may be a read error. The rearrangement links TRBV10-1 to TRBJ2-7, with a possible D match to TRBD1 (6 bases). The germline gives CDR1 WNHNN, CDR2 SYGVQD (reference sequence). The CDR3 covers 13 residues. This chain's CDR3 is CASSQGRGVDPVF. The CDR3 DNA follows: TGCGCCAGCAGCCAGGGGCGAGGGGTGGACCCCGTTTTC.

The genes are TRBV28 and TRBJ2-7; 11 positions agree with TRBD1. CDR1 and CDR2 (germline): MDHEN, SYDVKM. The CDR3 length is 15 residues. Trimming cost V 5 bases and J 4 bases; bases outside gene matches: 7. The chain's CDR3 is CASSVPGQGVYEQYF. CDR3 in DNA: TGTGCCAGCAGTGTCCCGGGACAGGGGGTGTACGAGCAGTACTTC.

This chain joins TRBV7-3 and TRBJ2-5; the match to TRBD2 covers 9 bases. After removal of 0 bases from V and 3 bases from J, the junction contained 11 bases not matched to a gene. The germline V gene encodes CDR1 SGHTA and CDR2 FQGTGA. The CDR3 is made up of 18 amino acids. The CDR3: CASSLTSGGLSREETQYF. The CDR3 region has the DNA TGTGCCAGCAGCTTAACTAGCGGGGGCCTATCGCGGGAAGAGACCCAGTACTTC.

V and J are TRBV2 and TRBJ2-6; D may be TRBD2 (6 bases). CDR3 size: 14 residues. V lost 7 bases to trimming and J lost 4 bases, with 11 bases between them. The germline CDR1 and CDR2 sequences are SNHLY and FYNNEI. CDR3 protein: CASTGVSGANVLTF. CDR3 in DNA: TGTGCCAGCACGGGAGTTTCCGGGGCCAACGTCCTGACTTTC. Full variable domain (outside the CDR3, taken from reference TRBV2 and TRBJ2-6): EPEVTQTPSHQVTQMGQEVILRCVPISNHLYFYWYRQILGQKVEFLVSFYNNEISEKSEIFDDQFSVERPDGSNFTLKIRSTKLEDSAMYFCASTGVSGANVLTFGAGSRLTVL.

The chain links TRBV27 to TRBJ2-1, with TRBD2 identical over 10 bases. The J segment lost 6 bases and the V segment lost 7 bases, leaving 6 bases of the junction unmatched. The CDR3 has 14 amino acids. The germline gives CDR1 MNHEY, CDR2 SMNVEV (reference sequence). CDR3 bases: TGTGCCAGCATAGAGCTAGCGGGAGCCAATGAGCAGTTCTTC. This gives the protein CASIELAGANEQFF.

The chain has TRBV6-5 and TRBJ1-6; 7 bases agree with TRBD1. CDR3 size: 15 residues. The V gene end was trimmed by 5 bases and the J gene end by 6 bases; junction bases not matched to a gene: 7. CDR1 is MNHEY, CDR2 SVGAGI, per germline. Here the CDR3 reads CASSGQVVSNSPLHF. CDR3 DNA: TGTGCCAGCAGTGGACAGGTAGTCTCTAATTCACCCCTCCACTTT.

V usage is TRBV2 and J usage is TRBJ1-2; 9 positions match TRBD1. With 0 bases clipped from V and 6 bases from J, the junction kept 2 bases outside the gene matches. Looked up from germline, CDR1 is SNHLY and CDR2 is FYNNEI. There are 14 residues in the CDR3. This chain's CDR3 is CASSEARTGDGYTF. CDR3 DNA: TGTGCCAGCAGTGAAGCGAGGACAGGGGATGGCTACACCTTC. Full variable domain (rest looked up from reference TRBV2 and TRBJ1-2): EPEVTQTPSHQVTQMGQEVILRCVPISNHLYFYWYRQILGQKVEFLVSFYNNEISEKSEIFDDQFSVERPDGSNFTLKIRSTKLEDSAMYFCASSEARTGDGYTFGSGTRLTVV.